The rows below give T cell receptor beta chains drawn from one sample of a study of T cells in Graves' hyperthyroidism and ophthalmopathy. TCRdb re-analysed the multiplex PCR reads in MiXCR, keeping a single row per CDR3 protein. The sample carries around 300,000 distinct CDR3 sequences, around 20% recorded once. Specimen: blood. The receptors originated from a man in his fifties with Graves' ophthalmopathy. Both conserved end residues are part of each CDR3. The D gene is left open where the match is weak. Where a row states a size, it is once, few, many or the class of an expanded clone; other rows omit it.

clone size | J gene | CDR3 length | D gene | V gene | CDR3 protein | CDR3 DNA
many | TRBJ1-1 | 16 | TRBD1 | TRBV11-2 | CASSLVWTGENTEAFF | TGTGCCAGCAGCTTAGTTTGGACAGGAGAGAACACTGAAGCTTTCTTT
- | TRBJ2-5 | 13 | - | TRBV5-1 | CASSSPLQETQYF | TGCGCCAGCAGCTCCCCACTCCAAGAGACCCAGTACTTC
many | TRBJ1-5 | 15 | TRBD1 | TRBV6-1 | CASSPGQGHNQPQHF | TGTGCCAGCAGCCCGGGACAGGGGCACAATCAGCCCCAGCATTTT
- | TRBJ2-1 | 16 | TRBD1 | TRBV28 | CASTSFPGQGAHEQFF | TGTGCCAGCACCTCCTTTCCGGGACAGGGGGCGCATGAGCAGTTCTTC
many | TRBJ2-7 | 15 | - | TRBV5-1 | CASSLMRRFSYEQYF | TGCGCCAGCAGCTTAATGCGACGGTTCTCCTACGAGCAGTACTTC
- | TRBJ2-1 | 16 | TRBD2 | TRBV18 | CASSPGTSGTYNEQFF | TGTGCCAGCTCACCTGGGACTAGCGGTACCTACAATGAGCAGTTCTTC
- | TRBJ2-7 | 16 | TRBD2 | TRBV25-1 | CASSSSGRNWGNEQYF | TGTGCCAGCAGTTCTAGCGGGAGGAATTGGGGGAACGAGCAGTACTTC
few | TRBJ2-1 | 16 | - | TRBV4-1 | CASSQVPGTDYNEQFF | TGCGCCAGCAGCCAAGTGCCTGGGACGGATTACAATGAGCAGTTCTTC
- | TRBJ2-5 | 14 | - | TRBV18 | CASSPGTPKETQYF | TGTGCCAGCTCACCCGGGACACCGAAAGAGACCCAGTACTTC
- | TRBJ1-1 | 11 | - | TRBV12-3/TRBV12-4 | CASTPAGPAFF | TGTGCCAGCACCCCCGCCGGCCCAGCTTTCTTT
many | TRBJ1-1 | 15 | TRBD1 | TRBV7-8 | CASSLERGLNTEAFF | TGTGCCAGCAGCTTAGAGAGGGGGCTGAACACTGAAGCTTTCTTT
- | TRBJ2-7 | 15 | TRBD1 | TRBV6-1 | CASSSGGTGSGEQYF | TGTGCCAGCAGCAGTGGGGGGACAGGTTCGGGCGAGCAGTACTTC
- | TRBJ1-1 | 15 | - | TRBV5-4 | CASSSGGTPNTEAFF | TGTGCCAGCAGCTCGGGAGGGACACCGAACACTGAAGCTTTCTTT
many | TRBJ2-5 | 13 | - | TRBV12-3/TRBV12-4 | CASRETSGETQYF | TGTGCCAGCAGGGAGACCAGCGGAGAGACCCAGTACTTC
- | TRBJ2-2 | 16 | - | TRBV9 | CASSVGVGTLTGELSF | -
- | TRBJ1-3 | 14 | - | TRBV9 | CASSVAGSGNTIYF | TGTGCCAGCAGCGTAGCCGGTTCTGGAAACACCATATATTTT
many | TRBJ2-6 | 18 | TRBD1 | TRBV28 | CASSWDSRPSSGANVLTF | TGTGCCAGCAGTTGGGACAGCCGGCCCAGCTCTGGGGCCAACGTCCTGACTTTC
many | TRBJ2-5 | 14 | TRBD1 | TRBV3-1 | CASSRDSSTKTQYF | TGTGCCAGCAGCCGGGACAGTTCAACCAAGACCCAGTACTTC
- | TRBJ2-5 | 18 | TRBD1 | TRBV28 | CASTPGQGELIGQETQYF | TGTGCCAGCACCCCGGGACAGGGAGAACTGATCGGCCAAGAGACCCAGTACTTC
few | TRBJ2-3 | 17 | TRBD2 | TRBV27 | CASSYKASGRATDTQYF | TGTGCCAGCAGTTATAAGGCTAGCGGGAGGGCCACAGATACGCAGTATTTT
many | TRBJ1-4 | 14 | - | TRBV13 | CASSLDSSNEKLFF | TGTGCCAGCAGCTTGGACAGCAGCAATGAAAAACTGTTTTTT
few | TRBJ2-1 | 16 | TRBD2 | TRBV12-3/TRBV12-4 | CASSALGGGPYNEQFF | TGTGCCAGCAGTGCCTTGGGGGGAGGGCCCTACAATGAGCAGTTCTTC
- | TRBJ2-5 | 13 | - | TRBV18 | CASSQVAWETQYF | TGTGCCAGCAGCCAGGTAGCCTGGGAGACCCAGTACTTC
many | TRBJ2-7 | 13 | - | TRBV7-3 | CASSLGPVYEQYF | TGTGCCAGCAGCTTAGGCCCGGTCTACGAGCAGTACTTC
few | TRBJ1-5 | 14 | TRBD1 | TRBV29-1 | CSVSRGRGNQPQHF | TGCAGCGTTTCCAGGGGGCGGGGTAATCAGCCCCAGCATTTT